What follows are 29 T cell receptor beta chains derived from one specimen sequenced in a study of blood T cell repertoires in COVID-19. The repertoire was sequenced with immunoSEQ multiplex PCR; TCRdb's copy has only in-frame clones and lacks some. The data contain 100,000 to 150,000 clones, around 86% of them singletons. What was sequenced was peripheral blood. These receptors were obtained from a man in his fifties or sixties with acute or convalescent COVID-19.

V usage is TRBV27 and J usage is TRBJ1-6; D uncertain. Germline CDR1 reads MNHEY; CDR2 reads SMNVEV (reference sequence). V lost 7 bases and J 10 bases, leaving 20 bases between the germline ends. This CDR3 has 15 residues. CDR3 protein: CASTPGEGRGSPLHF. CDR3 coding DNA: TGTGCCAGCACCCCCGGTGAGGGCAGAGGCTCACCCCTCCACTTT.

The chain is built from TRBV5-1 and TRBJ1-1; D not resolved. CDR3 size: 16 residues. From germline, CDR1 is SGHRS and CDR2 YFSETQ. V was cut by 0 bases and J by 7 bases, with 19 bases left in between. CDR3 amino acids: CASSLEGSKRFSEAFF. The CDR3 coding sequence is TGCGCCAGCAGCTTGGAAGGCAGCAAGAGGTTTAGTGAAGCTTTCTTT.

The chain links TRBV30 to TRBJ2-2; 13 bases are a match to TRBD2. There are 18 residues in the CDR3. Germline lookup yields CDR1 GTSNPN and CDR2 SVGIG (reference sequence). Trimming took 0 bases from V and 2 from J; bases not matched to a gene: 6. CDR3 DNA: TGTGCCTGGAGTGTAGGACTAGCGGGAGTCACCAACACCGGGGAGCTGTTTTTT. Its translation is CAWSVGLAGVTNTGELFF.

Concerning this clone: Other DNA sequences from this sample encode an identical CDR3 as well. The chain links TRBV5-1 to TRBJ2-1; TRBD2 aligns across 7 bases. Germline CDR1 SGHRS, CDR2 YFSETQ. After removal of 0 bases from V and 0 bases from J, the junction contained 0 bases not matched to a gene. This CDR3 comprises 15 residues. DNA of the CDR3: TGCGCCAGCAGCTTGGGGGAGGGCTCCTACAATGAGCAGTTCTTC. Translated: CASSLGEGSYNEQFF.

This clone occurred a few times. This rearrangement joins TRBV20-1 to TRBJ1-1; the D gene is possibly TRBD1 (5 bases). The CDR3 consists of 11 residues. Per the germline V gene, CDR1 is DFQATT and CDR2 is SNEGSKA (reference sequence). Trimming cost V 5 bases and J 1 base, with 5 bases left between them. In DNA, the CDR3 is TGCAGTGCTGACAGGAACACTGAAGCTTTCTTT. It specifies CSADRNTEAFF.

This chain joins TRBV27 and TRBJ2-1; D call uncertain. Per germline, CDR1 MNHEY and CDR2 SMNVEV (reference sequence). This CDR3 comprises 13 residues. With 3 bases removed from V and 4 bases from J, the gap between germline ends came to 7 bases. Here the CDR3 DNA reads TGTGCCAGCAGTTTGAGTCTGTACAATGAGCAGTTCTTC. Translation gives CASSLSLYNEQFF.

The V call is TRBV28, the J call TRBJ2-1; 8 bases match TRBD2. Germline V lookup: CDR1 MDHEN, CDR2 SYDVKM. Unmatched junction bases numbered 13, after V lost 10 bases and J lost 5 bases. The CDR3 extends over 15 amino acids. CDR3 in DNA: TGTGCCACCCATCAAGGGCGGGGGGTTAACAATGAGCAGTTCTTC. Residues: CATHQGRGVNNEQFF. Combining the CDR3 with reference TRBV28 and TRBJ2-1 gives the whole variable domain DVKVTQSSRYLVKRTGEKVFLECVQDMDHENMFWYRQDPGLGLRLIYFSYDVKMKEKGDIPEGYSVSREKKERFSLILESASTNQTSMYLCATHQGRGVNNEQFFGPGTRLTVL.

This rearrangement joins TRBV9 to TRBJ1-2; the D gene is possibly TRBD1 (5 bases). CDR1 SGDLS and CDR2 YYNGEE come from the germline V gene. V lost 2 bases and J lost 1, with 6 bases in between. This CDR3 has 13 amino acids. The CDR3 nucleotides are TGTGCCAGCAGCGTTGACAGTAACTATGGCTACACCTTC. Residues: CASSVDSNYGYTF.

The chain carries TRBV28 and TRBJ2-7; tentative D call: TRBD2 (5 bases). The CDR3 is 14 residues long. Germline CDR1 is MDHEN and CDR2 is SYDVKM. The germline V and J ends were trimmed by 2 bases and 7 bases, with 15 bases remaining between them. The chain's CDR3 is CASSLTAGWREQYF. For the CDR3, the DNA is TGTGCCAGCAGTTTAACAGCCGGATGGAGGGAGCAGTACTTC.

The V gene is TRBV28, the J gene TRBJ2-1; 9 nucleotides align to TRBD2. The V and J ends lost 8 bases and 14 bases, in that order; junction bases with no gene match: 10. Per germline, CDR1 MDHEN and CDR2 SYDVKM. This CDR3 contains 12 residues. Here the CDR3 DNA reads TGTGCCAGCCGAAATAGCGGGAGAGGCGAGTTCTTC. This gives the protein CASRNSGRGEFF.

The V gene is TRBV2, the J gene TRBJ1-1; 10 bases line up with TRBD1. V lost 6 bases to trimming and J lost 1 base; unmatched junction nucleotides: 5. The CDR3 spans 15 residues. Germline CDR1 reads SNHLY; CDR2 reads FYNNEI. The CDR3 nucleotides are TGTGCCAGCAGAATGAGGGACAGGGGGAACACTGAAGCTTTCTTT. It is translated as CASRMRDRGNTEAFF.

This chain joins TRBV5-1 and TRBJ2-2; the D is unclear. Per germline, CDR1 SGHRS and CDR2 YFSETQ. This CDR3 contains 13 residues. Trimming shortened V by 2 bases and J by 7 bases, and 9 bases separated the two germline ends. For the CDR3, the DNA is TGCGCCAGCAGCTTCGTCCTACTCGGGGAGCTGTTTTTT. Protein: CASSFVLLGELFF.

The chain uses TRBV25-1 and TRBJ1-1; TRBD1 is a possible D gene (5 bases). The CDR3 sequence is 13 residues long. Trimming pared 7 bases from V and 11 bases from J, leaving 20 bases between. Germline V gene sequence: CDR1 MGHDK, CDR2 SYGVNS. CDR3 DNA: TGTGCCAGCACCGCCGGGACTCCACCCGGGGCTTTCTTT. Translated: CASTAGTPPGAFF.

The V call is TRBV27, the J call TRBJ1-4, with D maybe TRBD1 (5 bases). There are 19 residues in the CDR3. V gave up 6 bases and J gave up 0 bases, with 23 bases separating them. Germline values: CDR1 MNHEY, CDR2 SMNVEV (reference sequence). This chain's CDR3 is CASRPVGDWALPTNEKLFF. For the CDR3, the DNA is TGTGCCAGCAGACCTGTCGGGGACTGGGCCCTTCCAACTAATGAAAAACTGTTTTTT.

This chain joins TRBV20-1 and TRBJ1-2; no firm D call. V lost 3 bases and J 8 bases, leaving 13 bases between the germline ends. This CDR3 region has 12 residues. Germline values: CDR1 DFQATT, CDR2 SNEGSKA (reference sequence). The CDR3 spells CSASPPSSGYTF. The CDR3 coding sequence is TGCAGTGCTAGTCCCCCCTCTAGCGGCTACACCTTC.

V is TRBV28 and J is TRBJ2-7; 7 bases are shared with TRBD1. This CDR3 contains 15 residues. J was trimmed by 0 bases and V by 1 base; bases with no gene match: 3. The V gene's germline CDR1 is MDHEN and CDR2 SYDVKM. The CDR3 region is CASSLLGDSSYEQYF. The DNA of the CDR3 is TGTGCCAGCAGTTTATTAGGGGACAGCTCCTACGAGCAGTACTTC.

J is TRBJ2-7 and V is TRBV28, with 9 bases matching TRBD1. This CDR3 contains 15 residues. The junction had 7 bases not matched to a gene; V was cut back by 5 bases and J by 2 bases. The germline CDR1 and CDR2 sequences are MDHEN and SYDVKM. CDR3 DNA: TGTGCCAGCAGTCACGCAGGGACAGGGACCTACGAGCAGTACTTC. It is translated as CASSHAGTGTYEQYF.

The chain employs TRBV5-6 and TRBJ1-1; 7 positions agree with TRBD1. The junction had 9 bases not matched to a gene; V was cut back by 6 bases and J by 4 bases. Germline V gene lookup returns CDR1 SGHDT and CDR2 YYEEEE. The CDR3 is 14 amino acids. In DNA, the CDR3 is TGTGCCAGCAACCTAAGGGGGCCGGGCACTGAAGCTTTCTTT. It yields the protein CASNLRGPGTEAFF.

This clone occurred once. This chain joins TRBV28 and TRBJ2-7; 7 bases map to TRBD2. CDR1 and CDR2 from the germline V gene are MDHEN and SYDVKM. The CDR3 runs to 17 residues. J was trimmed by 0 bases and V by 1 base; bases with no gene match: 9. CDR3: CASSLSTKRGTSYEQYF. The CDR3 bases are TGTGCCAGCAGTTTATCCACTAAGCGGGGAACCTCCTACGAGCAGTACTTC.

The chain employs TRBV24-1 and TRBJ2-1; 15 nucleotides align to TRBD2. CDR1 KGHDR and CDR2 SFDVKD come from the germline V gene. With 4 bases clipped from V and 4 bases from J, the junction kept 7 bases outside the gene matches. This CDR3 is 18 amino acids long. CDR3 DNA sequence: TGTGCCACCAGTGACCCGGGGACTAGCGGGAGGAGATACAATGAGCAGTTCTTC. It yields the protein CATSDPGTSGRRYNEQFF.

The DNA for the CDR3 is TGTGCCAGCAGTGATTATAGAGACGGAGACGAGCAGTACTTC. Translating it yields CASSDYRDGDEQYF. The chain recombines TRBV2 with TRBJ2-7; D unresolved. From germline, CDR1 is SNHLY and CDR2 FYNNEI. V was pared by 3 bases and J by 5 bases, with 14 bases between. CDR3 size: 14 residues.

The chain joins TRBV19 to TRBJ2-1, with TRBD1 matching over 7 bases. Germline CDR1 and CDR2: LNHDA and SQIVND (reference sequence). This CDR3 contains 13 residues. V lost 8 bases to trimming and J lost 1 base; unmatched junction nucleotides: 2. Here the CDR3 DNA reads TGTGCCAGTGGGACAGTATCCTACAATGAGCAGTTCTTC. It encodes CASGTVSYNEQFF. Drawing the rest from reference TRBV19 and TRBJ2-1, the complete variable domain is DGGITQSPKYLFRKEGQNVTLSCEQNLNHDAMYWYRQDPGQGLRLIYYSQIVNDFQKGDIAEGYSVSREKKESFPLTVTSAQKNPTAFYLCASGTVSYNEQFFGPGTRLTVL.

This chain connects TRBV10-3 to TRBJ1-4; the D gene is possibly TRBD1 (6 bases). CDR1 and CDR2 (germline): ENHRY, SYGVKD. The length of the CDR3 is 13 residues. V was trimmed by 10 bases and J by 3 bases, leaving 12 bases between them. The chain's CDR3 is CATSQGPNEKLFF. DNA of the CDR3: TGTGCCACTTCACAGGGACCTAATGAAAAACTGTTTTTT.

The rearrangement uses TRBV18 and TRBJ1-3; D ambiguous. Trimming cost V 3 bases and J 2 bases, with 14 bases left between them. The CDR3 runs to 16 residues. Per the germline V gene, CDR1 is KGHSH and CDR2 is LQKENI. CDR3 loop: CASSPPSGNTGNTIYF. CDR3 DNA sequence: TGTGCCAGCTCACCCCCCTCGGGGAACACTGGAAACACCATATATTTT.

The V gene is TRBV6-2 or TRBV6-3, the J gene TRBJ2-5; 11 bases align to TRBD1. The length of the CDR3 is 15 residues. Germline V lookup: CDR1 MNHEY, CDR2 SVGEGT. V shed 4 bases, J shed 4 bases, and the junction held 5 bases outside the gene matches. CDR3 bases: TGTGCCAGCAGTTCAGGGACAGGGGGTGGAGAGACCCAGTACTTC. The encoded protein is CASSSGTGGGETQYF.

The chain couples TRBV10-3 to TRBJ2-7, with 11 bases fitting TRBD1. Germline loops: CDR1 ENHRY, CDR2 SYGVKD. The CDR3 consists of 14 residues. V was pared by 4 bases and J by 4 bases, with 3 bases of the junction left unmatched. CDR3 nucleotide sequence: TGTGCCATCAGTGCCGGACAGGGGGCGTACGAGCAGTACTTC. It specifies CAISAGQGAYEQYF.

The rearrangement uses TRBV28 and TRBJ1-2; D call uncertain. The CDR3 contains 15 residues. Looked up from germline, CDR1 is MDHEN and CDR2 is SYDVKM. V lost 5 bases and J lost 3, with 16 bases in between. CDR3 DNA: TGTGCCAGCAGTCCCCCCCGCGCCGGGTACTATGGCTACACCTTC. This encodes CASSPPRAGYYGYTF.

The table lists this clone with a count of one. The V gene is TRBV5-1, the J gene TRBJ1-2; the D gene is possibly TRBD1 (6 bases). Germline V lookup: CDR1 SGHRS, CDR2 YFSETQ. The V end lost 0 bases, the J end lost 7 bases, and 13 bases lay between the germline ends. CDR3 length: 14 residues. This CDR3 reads CASSLEAGEIGYTF. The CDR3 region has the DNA TGCGCCAGCAGCTTGGAGGCAGGGGAAATTGGCTACACCTTC.

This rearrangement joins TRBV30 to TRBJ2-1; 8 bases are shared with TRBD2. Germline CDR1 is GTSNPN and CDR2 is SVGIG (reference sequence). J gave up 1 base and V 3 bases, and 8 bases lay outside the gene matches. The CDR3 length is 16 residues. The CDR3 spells CAWRGGSGKSYNEQFF. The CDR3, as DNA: TGTGCCTGGAGGGGGGGTAGCGGGAAGTCCTACAATGAGCAGTTCTTC.